This T cell receptor (beta chain) was observed in a study of T-cell memory formation after mild COVID-19. Looked up from germline, CDR1 is SEHNR and CDR2 is FQNEAQ (reference sequence). This CDR3 region has 14 residues. J was trimmed by 10 bases and V by 3 bases; bases with no gene match: 7. TCRdb re-called the 5' RACE reads with MiXCR, one entry per CDR3 protein. This table has a few hundred thousand distinct CDR3 sequences, roughly an eighth appearing once. The chain couples TRBV7-9 to TRBJ2-1; TRBD1 matches at 9 bases. Specimen: PBMCs or a T cell subset sorted from them (not recorded which). This sequence was found in a man aged 18 to 29 who had mild COVID-19 (a few samples of this study predate the infection). Cell type and time point are not known. The chain's CDR3 is CASSFRTGAEEQFF. CDR3 sequence (DNA): TGTGCCAGCAGCTTCCGGACAGGGGCGGAGGAGCAGTTCTTC.